This is a list of T cell receptor beta chains from one sample in a study of cytomegalovirus exposure and HLA in healthy donors. Some clones are missing from TCRdb's copy, which holds only in-frame ones; the method was immunoSEQ multiplex PCR. Counted here are around 160,000 clones, roughly 74% occurring once; the ten biggest clones make up over 4.5%. Sequenced sample: PBMCs. The receptor set was obtained from a male donor in good health and CMV-seronegative. Both conserved end residues are part of each CDR3. Each record gives: D gene, V gene, J gene, clone size, CDR3 DNA, CDR3 protein. A D gene is named only where the DNA matches it firmly. A row's size may be missing; if present it is once, few, many or a size class.

D gene: TRBD2; V gene: TRBV19; J gene: TRBJ2-2; clone size: -; CDR3 DNA: TGTGCCAGTAAGCGGGGGTCCACACCGAACACCGGGGAGCTGTTTTTT; CDR3 protein: CASKRGSTPNTGELFF
D gene: -; V gene: TRBV20-1; J gene: TRBJ2-7; clone size: -; CDR3 DNA: TGCAGTGCTGCGGGCACCTACGAGCAGTACTTC; CDR3 protein: CSAAGTYEQYF
D gene: -; V gene: TRBV7-3; J gene: TRBJ2-1; clone size: -; CDR3 DNA: TGTGCCAGCAGCTTAACGACACATAGCTCCTACAATGAGCAGTTCTTC; CDR3 protein: CASSLTTHSSYNEQFF
D gene: TRBD1; V gene: TRBV28; J gene: TRBJ2-7; clone size: few; CDR3 DNA: TGTGCCAGCAGTACAGGGGGCTTTGTCCACGAGCAGTACTTC; CDR3 protein: CASSTGGFVHEQYF
D gene: -; V gene: TRBV7-9; J gene: TRBJ2-5; clone size: -; CDR3 DNA: TGTGCCAGCAGGGGAGGAAACCAAGAGACCCAGTACTTC; CDR3 protein: CASRGGNQETQYF
D gene: -; V gene: TRBV12-2; J gene: TRBJ2-3; clone size: -; CDR3 DNA: TGTGCAAGTCGCTTAGGTTCCGGGACTAGCGGGTCCGTCTCCACAGATACGCAGTATTTT; CDR3 protein: CASRLGSGTSGSVSTDTQYF
D gene: -; V gene: TRBV5-1; J gene: TRBJ2-7; clone size: -; CDR3 DNA: TGCGCCAGCAGTGGAGGGGACGAAGGCTACGAGCAGTACTTC; CDR3 protein: CASSGGDEGYEQYF
D gene: -; V gene: TRBV10-3; J gene: TRBJ2-5; clone size: -; CDR3 DNA: TGTGCCATCGGGCCGCGACTAACGGAGACCCAGTACTTC; CDR3 protein: CAIGPRLTETQYF
D gene: -; V gene: TRBV7-3; J gene: TRBJ2-7; clone size: -; CDR3 DNA: TGTGCCAGCAGCCCCTCGGGACTGAATTCCTACGAGCAGTACTTC; CDR3 protein: CASSPSGLNSYEQYF
D gene: -; V gene: TRBV9; J gene: TRBJ1-4; clone size: once; CDR3 DNA: TGTGCCAGCAGCGTAGGGGGGGGGCTGGGAGAAAAACTGTTTTTT; CDR3 protein: CASSVGGGLGEKLFF
D gene: TRBD2; V gene: TRBV6-1; J gene: TRBJ2-5; clone size: -; CDR3 DNA: TGTGCCAGCAGTTTCGATGGGAGGGGAGAGACCCAGTACTTC; CDR3 protein: CASSFDGRGETQYF
D gene: -; V gene: TRBV10-3; J gene: TRBJ1-2; clone size: -; CDR3 DNA: TGTGCCATCAGTGAGTTTCAGGGCAGTTCCTATGGCTACACCTTC; CDR3 protein: CAISEFQGSSYGYTF
D gene: -; V gene: TRBV6-5; J gene: TRBJ1-1; clone size: -; CDR3 DNA: TGTGCCAGCAGTTCCCCCGACCGGACTCCCGGAGCTTTCTTT; CDR3 protein: CASSSPDRTPGAFF
D gene: -; V gene: TRBV7-9; J gene: TRBJ1-1; clone size: -; CDR3 DNA: TGTGCCAGCAGCCCGGGGGTGGACACTGAAGCTTTCTTT; CDR3 protein: CASSPGVDTEAFF
D gene: TRBD1; V gene: TRBV5-6; J gene: TRBJ2-7; clone size: -; CDR3 DNA: TGTGCCAGCAGCTTGGACCAGGGGGCCTACGAGCAGTACTTC; CDR3 protein: CASSLDQGAYEQYF
D gene: TRBD1; V gene: TRBV6-5; J gene: TRBJ2-5; clone size: -; CDR3 DNA: TGTGCCAGCAGTTTCACCGGGACAGGAAAGACCCAGTACTTC; CDR3 protein: CASSFTGTGKTQYF
D gene: TRBD2; V gene: TRBV5-1; J gene: TRBJ2-1; clone size: once; CDR3 DNA: TGCGCCAGCAGCGGATCACCGGGACTAGCGGGACTTTATGAGCAGTTCTTC; CDR3 protein: CASSGSPGLAGLYEQFF
D gene: TRBD1; V gene: TRBV7-9; J gene: TRBJ2-1; clone size: -; CDR3 DNA: TGTGCCAGCAGCTTAGGGTTAGGGGGCGCCCACAATGAGCAGTTCTTC; CDR3 protein: CASSLGLGGAHNEQFF
D gene: -; V gene: TRBV27; J gene: TRBJ1-6; clone size: once; CDR3 DNA: TGTGCCAGCAACCCCGGGCGGGGGTCTGGTTCACCCCTCCACTTT; CDR3 protein: CASNPGRGSGSPLHF
D gene: -; V gene: TRBV11-2; J gene: TRBJ1-3; clone size: few; CDR3 DNA: TGTGCCAGCAGCTTAGATCCGGGTTCAAACACCATATATTTT; CDR3 protein: CASSLDPGSNTIYF
D gene: -; V gene: TRBV7-2; J gene: TRBJ2-5; clone size: few; CDR3 DNA: TGTGCCAGCAGCTTTGGACAGCAAGAGACCCAGTACTTC; CDR3 protein: CASSFGQQETQYF
D gene: TRBD1; V gene: TRBV7-6; J gene: TRBJ2-5; clone size: few; CDR3 DNA: TGTGCCAGCAGTCCTCGGGCGACGACAGGGGGCCGAGAGACCCAGTACTTC; CDR3 protein: CASSPRATTGGRETQYF
D gene: -; V gene: TRBV18; J gene: TRBJ1-6; clone size: -; CDR3 DNA: TGTGCCAGCTCACCTGGGGGGGGCAAGAGTTCACCCCTCCACTTT; CDR3 protein: CASSPGGGKSSPLHF
D gene: -; V gene: TRBV27; J gene: TRBJ1-5; clone size: -; CDR3 DNA: TGTGCCAGCAGTGGCGGCTATAGCAATCAGCCCCAGCATTTT; CDR3 protein: CASSGGYSNQPQHF
D gene: -; V gene: TRBV2; J gene: TRBJ2-5; clone size: -; CDR3 DNA: TGTGCCAGCAGCACAGGGTCCGGGGAGACCCAGTACTTC; CDR3 protein: CASSTGSGETQYF
D gene: -; V gene: TRBV7-9; J gene: TRBJ2-7; clone size: -; CDR3 DNA: TGTGCCAGCAGCCATACTAGTGCCGAGCAGTACTTC; CDR3 protein: CASSHTSAEQYF
D gene: -; V gene: TRBV5-5; J gene: TRBJ1-1; clone size: -; CDR3 DNA: TGTGCCAGCAGCTTCCGGGATTCAGGGGCTCGGAACACTGAAGCTTTCTTT; CDR3 protein: CASSFRDSGARNTEAFF
D gene: -; V gene: TRBV11-2; J gene: TRBJ1-4; clone size: few; CDR3 DNA: TGTGCCAGCAGCTTCCGGGGTGAAAAACTGTTTTTT; CDR3 protein: CASSFRGEKLFF
D gene: TRBD1; V gene: TRBV6-1; J gene: TRBJ1-5; clone size: few; CDR3 DNA: TGTGCCAGCCAACCTGACAGGGGTGGGCAGCCCCAGCATTTT; CDR3 protein: CASQPDRGGQPQHF
D gene: -; V gene: TRBV9; J gene: TRBJ1-1; clone size: -; CDR3 DNA: TGTGCCAGCAGCGCATCCGGGACTGAAGCTTTCTTT; CDR3 protein: CASSASGTEAFF
D gene: -; V gene: TRBV7-2; J gene: TRBJ2-7; clone size: -; CDR3 DNA: TGTGCCAGCAGACAAAGGAGCGAGCAGTACTTC; CDR3 protein: CASRQRSEQYF
D gene: -; V gene: TRBV7-9; J gene: TRBJ2-1; clone size: -; CDR3 DNA: TGTGCCAGCAGCTTTCAGGGGTCCTACAATGAGCAGTTCTTC; CDR3 protein: CASSFQGSYNEQFF
D gene: -; V gene: TRBV30; J gene: TRBJ2-5; clone size: once; CDR3 DNA: TGTGCCTGGAGATTTCCCGGGACACTACAAGAGACCCAGTACTTC; CDR3 protein: CAWRFPGTLQETQYF
D gene: -; V gene: TRBV6-5; J gene: TRBJ2-2; clone size: -; CDR3 DNA: TGTGCCAGCAGCTACCAGGGAAGCACCGGGGAGCTGTTTTTT; CDR3 protein: CASSYQGSTGELFF
D gene: -; V gene: TRBV6-5; J gene: TRBJ2-3; clone size: -; CDR3 DNA: TGTGCCACCGTCTCAGGGGTCGGAGATACGCAGTATTTT; CDR3 protein: CATVSGVGDTQYF
D gene: TRBD1; V gene: TRBV13; J gene: TRBJ2-7; clone size: -; CDR3 DNA: TGTGCCAGCAGCTTCGGACAGGGGGCAAACGAGCAGTACTTC; CDR3 protein: CASSFGQGANEQYF
D gene: -; V gene: TRBV5-3; J gene: TRBJ2-3; clone size: -; CDR3 DNA: TGTGCCAGACGCTTCTACCAGGCCTTAGATACGCAGTATTTT; CDR3 protein: CARRFYQALDTQYF
D gene: -; V gene: TRBV13; J gene: TRBJ1-4; clone size: -; CDR3 DNA: TGTGCCAGCAGCTTAGGGCAGGGCGGTGGTGAAAAACTGTTTTTT; CDR3 protein: CASSLGQGGGEKLFF
D gene: TRBD1; V gene: TRBV15; J gene: TRBJ2-5; clone size: -; CDR3 DNA: TGTGCCACCAGCAGAGATGAAAGGCAGGGGGCGAGAGAGACCCAGTACTTC; CDR3 protein: CATSRDERQGARETQYF
D gene: TRBD1; V gene: TRBV6-1; J gene: TRBJ2-3; clone size: few; CDR3 DNA: TGTGCCAGCAGTGAAATCACAGGGGGCACAGATACGCAGTATTTT; CDR3 protein: CASSEITGGTDTQYF
D gene: -; V gene: TRBV10-2; J gene: TRBJ1-5; clone size: -; CDR3 DNA: TGCGCCAGCAGTGACGGTCAGCCCCAGCATTTT; CDR3 protein: CASSDGQPQHF
D gene: TRBD1; V gene: TRBV18; J gene: TRBJ1-4; clone size: -; CDR3 DNA: TGTGCCAGCTCACCGGCCCGGACAGGATCAAATGAAAAACTGTTTTTT; CDR3 protein: CASSPARTGSNEKLFF
D gene: TRBD2; V gene: TRBV9; J gene: TRBJ2-1; clone size: -; CDR3 DNA: TGTGCCAGCAGCGTAGGGGGGGGGAGTTACAATGAGCAGTTCTTC; CDR3 protein: CASSVGGGSYNEQFF
D gene: TRBD1; V gene: TRBV27; J gene: TRBJ2-7; clone size: once; CDR3 DNA: TGTGCCAGTACCCGGACAGGGAGAATCTACGAGCAGTACTTC; CDR3 protein: CASTRTGRIYEQYF
D gene: TRBD2; V gene: TRBV7-3; J gene: TRBJ2-1; clone size: -; CDR3 DNA: TGTGCCAGCAGCTTATCGTGGCTAGCGGGCAATGAGCAGTTCTTC; CDR3 protein: CASSLSWLAGNEQFF
D gene: -; V gene: TRBV19; J gene: TRBJ1-1; clone size: once; CDR3 DNA: TGTGCCAGTAGCATATCATGGGGGGCTGAAGCTTTCTTT; CDR3 protein: CASSISWGAEAFF
D gene: -; V gene: TRBV4-3; J gene: TRBJ2-1; clone size: -; CDR3 DNA: TGCGCCAGCAGCCAAGCCCCTAACCCTCGCGGCTCCTACAATGAGCAGTTCTTC; CDR3 protein: CASSQAPNPRGSYNEQFF
D gene: TRBD1; V gene: TRBV6-1; J gene: TRBJ2-6; clone size: -; CDR3 DNA: TGTGCCAGCAGGGGACAGGGACCTGGGGCCAACGTCCTGACTTTC; CDR3 protein: CASRGQGPGANVLTF
D gene: TRBD1; V gene: TRBV28; J gene: TRBJ1-1; clone size: -; CDR3 DNA: TGTGCCAGCAGTTTCCACAGGGGTGGCACTGAAGCTTTCTTT; CDR3 protein: CASSFHRGGTEAFF
D gene: -; V gene: TRBV2; J gene: TRBJ1-1; clone size: -; CDR3 DNA: TGTGCCAGCAGTGATTTGGGACAAGGATTCACTGAAGCTTTCTTT; CDR3 protein: CASSDLGQGFTEAFF
D gene: -; V gene: TRBV7-9; J gene: TRBJ1-1; clone size: -; CDR3 DNA: TGTGCCAGCAGCTTAGGGCCTGACACTGAAGCTTTCTTT; CDR3 protein: CASSLGPDTEAFF